This TCR beta chain was retrieved from a study of post-analysis software for immune sequencing data. Regarding the study as a whole: Roughly 5 TRBV segments, TRBV5-6, TRBV5-1 and TRBV20-1 among them, were found more frequent in patients than controls.

TCR beta libraries were prepared from cDNA with unique molecular identifiers. Via MiXCR, TCRdb re-called the PCR reads, giving one row per CDR3 protein. The data contain hundreds of thousands of distinct CDR3 sequences, 53% of them singletons. This CDR3 region has 17 residues. Trimming removed 3 bases at V and 2 bases at J, with 18 bases between. Germline-derived CDR1 and CDR2 are SGHTA and FQGNSA. About this clonotype itself: Its antigen is undetermined.

The chain carries TRBV7-2 and TRBJ2-3; TRBD2 might be the D (6 bases). This receptor was taken from a girl between 5 and 17 years old with multiple sclerosis. Specimen: blood. CDR3 nucleotides: TGTGCCAGCAGCTTTCCTATGCTGGCGGGAACCACAGATACGCAGTATTTT. Protein product: CASSFPMLAGTTDTQYF.